Listed below are T cell receptor beta chains from one sample, sequenced in a study of shared clonotypes between healthy human individuals. Measured with immunoSEQ multiplex PCR; TCRdb has only the in-frame clones, and not every one. The sample yields around 620,000 clones, 95% seen once. The sequenced material came from naive CD8+ T cells sorted from blood. The receptors derive from a woman aged 25 to 45 in good health. Both conserved end residues are part of each CDR3. A D gene is named only where the DNA matches it firmly. Size tells how often a clone was seen (once, few, many) or the class of an expanded clone, and some rows leave it out.

j_call v_call d_call clone_size cdr3_nt cdr3_aa
TRBJ1-1 TRBV27 . . TGTGCCAGCAGTTTAGAAGAAGGCACTGAAGCTTTCTTT CASSLEEGTEAFF
TRBJ1-1 TRBV6-5 TRBD1 . TGTGCCAGCAGTGGGACAGGGTATGGCACTGAAGCTTTCTTT CASSGTGYGTEAFF
TRBJ1-5 TRBV7-8 . once TGTGCCAGCAGCTTAGTCCCGATGAAGAATCAGCCCCAGCATTTT CASSLVPMKNQPQHF
TRBJ1-1 TRBV27 TRBD1 . TGTGCCAGCGGACAGGGGGCCGTCACTGAAGCTTTCTTT CASGQGAVTEAFF
TRBJ2-3 TRBV9 . . TGTGCCAGCAGCGTAGTTCGGGACGGAGACACAGATACGCAGTATTTT CASSVVRDGDTDTQYF
TRBJ2-1 TRBV10-2 . . TGCGCCAGCAGTGATCTAGTCGGGAACAATGAGCAGTTCTTC CASSDLVGNNEQFF
TRBJ2-7 TRBV28 TRBD2 . TGTGCCAGCAGTATACTAGCGGGAGTCGAGCAGTACTTC CASSILAGVEQYF
TRBJ2-7 TRBV5-4 . . TGTGCCAGCAACGGGGTGGGCGAGCAGTACTTC CASNGVGEQYF
TRBJ2-2 TRBV29-1 . . TGCAGCGTTGAAGAGGGTAAACGGGACACCGGGGAGCTGTTTTTT CSVEEGKRDTGELFF
TRBJ2-7 TRBV10-3 TRBD1 . TGTGCCATCAGTGAGTGGACAGGGAACTACGAGCAGTACTTC CAISEWTGNYEQYF
TRBJ2-7 TRBV30 TRBD2 . TGTGCCTGGAGTGCTTCGACTAGCGGGGCCTACGAGCAGTACTTC CAWSASTSGAYEQYF
TRBJ2-7 TRBV5-4 TRBD2 . TGTGCCAGCAGCTTTCGAGCGGGAGACGAGCAGTACTTC CASSFRAGDEQYF
TRBJ1-1 TRBV30 . . TGTGCCTGGAGTGCGGCCGGATTTGAAGCTTTCTTT CAWSAAGFEAFF
TRBJ1-5 TRBV2 . few TGTGCCAGCAGTGCGGGAGTGGAGCAGCCCCAGCATTTT CASSAGVEQPQHF
TRBJ1-2 TRBV28 . . TGTGCCAGCAGTTTGCTTGTATCAGGGGCGGACGGCTACACCTTC CASSLLVSGADGYTF
TRBJ1-2 TRBV7-9 . . TGTGCCAGCAGCCCACCTAATCCCGGGAACTATGGCTACACCTTC CASSPPNPGNYGYTF
TRBJ2-5 TRBV27 . . TGTGCCAGCAGTTGGGGGGTGGGTACCATTCAAGAGACCCAGTACTTC CASSWGVGTIQETQYF